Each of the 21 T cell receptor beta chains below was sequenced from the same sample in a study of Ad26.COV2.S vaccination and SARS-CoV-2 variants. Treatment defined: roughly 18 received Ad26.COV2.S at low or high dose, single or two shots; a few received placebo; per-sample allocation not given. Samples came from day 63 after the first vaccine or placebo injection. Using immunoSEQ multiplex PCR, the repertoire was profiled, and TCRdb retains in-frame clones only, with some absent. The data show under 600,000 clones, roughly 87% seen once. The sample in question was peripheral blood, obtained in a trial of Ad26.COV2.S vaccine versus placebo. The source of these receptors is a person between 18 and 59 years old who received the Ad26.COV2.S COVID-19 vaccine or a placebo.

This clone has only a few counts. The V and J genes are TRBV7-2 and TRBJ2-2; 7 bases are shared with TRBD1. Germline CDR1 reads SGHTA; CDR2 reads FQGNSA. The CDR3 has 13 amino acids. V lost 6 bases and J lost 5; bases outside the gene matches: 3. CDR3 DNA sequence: TGTGCCAGCAGGGGACAGCCGACCGGGGAGCTGTTTTTT. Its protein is CASRGQPTGELFF.

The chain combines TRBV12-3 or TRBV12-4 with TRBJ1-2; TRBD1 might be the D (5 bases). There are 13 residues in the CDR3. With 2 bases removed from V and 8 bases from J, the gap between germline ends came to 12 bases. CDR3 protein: CASSLRQPVGYTF. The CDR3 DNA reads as TGTGCCAGCAGTTTACGACAGCCCGTCGGCTACACCTTC.

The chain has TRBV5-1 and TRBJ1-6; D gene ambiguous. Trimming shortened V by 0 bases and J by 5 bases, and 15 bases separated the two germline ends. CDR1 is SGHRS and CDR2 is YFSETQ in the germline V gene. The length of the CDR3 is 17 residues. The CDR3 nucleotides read TGCGCCAGCAGCTTGGGTTGGCCCACTCGGGATAATTCACCCCTCCACTTT. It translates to CASSLGWPTRDNSPLHF.

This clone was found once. The CDR3 DNA reads TGCGCCAGCAGCTTGGATTTAGCGGCCCGTTCCTACAATGAGCAGTTCTTC. Its translation is CASSLDLAARSYNEQFF. This chain joins TRBV5-1 and TRBJ2-1; maybe TRBD2 (6 bases). The CDR3 has 17 residues. V was pared by 0 bases and J by 1 base, with 14 bases between. CDR1 is SGHRS, CDR2 YFSETQ, per germline. The whole variable domain, filled in from reference TRBV5-1 and TRBJ2-1, reads KAGVTQTPRYLIKTRGQQVTLSCSPISGHRSVSWYQQTPGQGLQFLFEYFSETQRNKGNFPGRFSGRQFSNSRSEMNVSTLELGDSALYLCASSLDLAARSYNEQFFGPGTRLTVL.

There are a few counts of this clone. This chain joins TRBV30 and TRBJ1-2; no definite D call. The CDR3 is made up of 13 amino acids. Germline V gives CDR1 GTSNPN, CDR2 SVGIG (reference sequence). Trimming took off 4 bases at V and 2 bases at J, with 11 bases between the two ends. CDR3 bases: TGTGCCTGGATCAAGGCAGCGAACTATGGCTACACCTTC. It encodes CAWIKAANYGYTF.

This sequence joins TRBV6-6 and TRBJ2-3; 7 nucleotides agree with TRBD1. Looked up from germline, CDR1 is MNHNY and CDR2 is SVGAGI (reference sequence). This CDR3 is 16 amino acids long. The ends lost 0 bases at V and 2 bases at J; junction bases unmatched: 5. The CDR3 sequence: CASSYSGQINTDTQYF. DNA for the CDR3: TGTGCCAGCAGTTACTCGGGACAGATAAACACAGATACGCAGTATTTT.

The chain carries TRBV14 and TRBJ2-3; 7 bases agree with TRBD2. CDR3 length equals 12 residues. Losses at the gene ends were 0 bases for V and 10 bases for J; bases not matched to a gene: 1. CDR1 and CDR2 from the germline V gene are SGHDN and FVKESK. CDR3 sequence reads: CASSQERGAQYF. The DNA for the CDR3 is TGTGCCAGCAGCCAAGAACGGGGGGCGCAGTATTTT.

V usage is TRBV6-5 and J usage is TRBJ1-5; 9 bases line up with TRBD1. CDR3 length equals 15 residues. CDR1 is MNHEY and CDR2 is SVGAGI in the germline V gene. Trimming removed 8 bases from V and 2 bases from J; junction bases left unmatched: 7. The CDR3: CASDRGGFGNQPQHF. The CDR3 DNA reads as TGTGCCAGCGACAGGGGGGGGTTTGGCAATCAGCCCCAGCATTTT.

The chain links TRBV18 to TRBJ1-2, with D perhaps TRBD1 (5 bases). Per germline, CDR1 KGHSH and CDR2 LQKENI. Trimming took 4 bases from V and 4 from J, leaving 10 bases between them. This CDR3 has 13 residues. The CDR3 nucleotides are TGTGCCAGCTCACTGGACAAGGCCTATGGCTACACCTTC. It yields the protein CASSLDKAYGYTF.

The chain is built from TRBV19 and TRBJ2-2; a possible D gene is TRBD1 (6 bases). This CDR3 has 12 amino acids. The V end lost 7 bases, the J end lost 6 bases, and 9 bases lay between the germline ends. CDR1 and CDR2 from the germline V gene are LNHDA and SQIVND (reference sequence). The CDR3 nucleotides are TGTGCCAGTATCAACAGGGCCGGGGAGCTGTTTTTT. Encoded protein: CASINRAGELFF. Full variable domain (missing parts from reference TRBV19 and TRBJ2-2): DGGITQSPKYLFRKEGQNVTLSCEQNLNHDAMYWYRQDPGQGLRLIYYSQIVNDFQKGDIAEGYSVSREKKESFPLTVTSAQKNPTAFYLCASINRAGELFFGEGSRLTVL.

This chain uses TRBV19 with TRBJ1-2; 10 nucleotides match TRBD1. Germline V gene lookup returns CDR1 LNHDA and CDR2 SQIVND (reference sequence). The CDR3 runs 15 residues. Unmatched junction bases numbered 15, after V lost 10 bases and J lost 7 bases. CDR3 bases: TGTGCCACTAGACCAGATAAGGACAGGGGGGGTGGCTACACCTTC. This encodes CATRPDKDRGGGYTF. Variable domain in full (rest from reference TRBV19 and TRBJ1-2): DGGITQSPKYLFRKEGQNVTLSCEQNLNHDAMYWYRQDPGQGLRLIYYSQIVNDFQKGDIAEGYSVSREKKESFPLTVTSAQKNPTAFYLCATRPDKDRGGGYTFGSGTRLTVV.

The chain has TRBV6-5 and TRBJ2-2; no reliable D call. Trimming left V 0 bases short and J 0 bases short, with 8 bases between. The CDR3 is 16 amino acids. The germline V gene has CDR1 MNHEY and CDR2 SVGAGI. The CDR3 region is CASSYSFGSNTGELFF. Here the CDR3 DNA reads TGTGCCAGCAGTTACTCGTTCGGCTCGAACACCGGGGAGCTGTTTTTT.

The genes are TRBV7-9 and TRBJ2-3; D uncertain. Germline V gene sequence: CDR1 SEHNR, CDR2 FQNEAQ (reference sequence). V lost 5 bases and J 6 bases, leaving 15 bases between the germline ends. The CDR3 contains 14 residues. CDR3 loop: CASSLTSRRDTQYF. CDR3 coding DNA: TGTGCCAGCAGCCTGACAAGCCGAAGGGATACGCAGTATTTT.

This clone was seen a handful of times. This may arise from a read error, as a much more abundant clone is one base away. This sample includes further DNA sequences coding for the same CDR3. In DNA form, the CDR3 reads TGTGCCAGCAGTTCCTCCTACGAGCAGTACTTC. The encoded protein is CASSSSYEQYF. The rearrangement links TRBV27 to TRBJ2-7; D remains ambiguous. The germline CDR1 and CDR2 sequences are MNHEY and SMNVEV (reference sequence). V lost 4 bases and J 0 bases, leaving 1 base between the germline ends. The CDR3 extends over 11 amino acids.

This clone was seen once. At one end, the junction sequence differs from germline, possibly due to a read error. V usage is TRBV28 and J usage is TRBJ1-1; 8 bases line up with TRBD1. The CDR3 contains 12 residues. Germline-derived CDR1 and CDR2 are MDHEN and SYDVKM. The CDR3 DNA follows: TGTGCCAGCAGTTTATCGGCAGGGGGCCCCAGATTT. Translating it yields CASSLSAGGPRF.

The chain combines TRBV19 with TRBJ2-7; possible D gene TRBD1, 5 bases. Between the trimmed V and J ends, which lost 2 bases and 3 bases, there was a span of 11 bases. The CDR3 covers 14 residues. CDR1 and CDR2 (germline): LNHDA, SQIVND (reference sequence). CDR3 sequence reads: CASSIFQGRYEQYF. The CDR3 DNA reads TGTGCCAGTAGTATATTTCAGGGCCGCTACGAGCAGTACTTC.

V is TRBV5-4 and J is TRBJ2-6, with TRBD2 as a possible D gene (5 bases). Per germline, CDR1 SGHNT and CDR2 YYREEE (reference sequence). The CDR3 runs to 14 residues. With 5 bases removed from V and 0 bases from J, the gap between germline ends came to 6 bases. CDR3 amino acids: CASREDSGANVLTF. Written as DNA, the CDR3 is TGTGCCAGCAGGGAGGACTCTGGGGCCAACGTCCTGACTTTC.

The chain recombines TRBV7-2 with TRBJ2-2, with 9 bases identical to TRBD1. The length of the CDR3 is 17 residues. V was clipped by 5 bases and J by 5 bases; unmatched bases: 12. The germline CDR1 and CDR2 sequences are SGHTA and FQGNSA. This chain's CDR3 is CASSGRPGQGETGELFF. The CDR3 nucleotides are TGTGCCAGCAGCGGACGACCGGGACAGGGAGAAACCGGGGAGCTGTTTTTT.

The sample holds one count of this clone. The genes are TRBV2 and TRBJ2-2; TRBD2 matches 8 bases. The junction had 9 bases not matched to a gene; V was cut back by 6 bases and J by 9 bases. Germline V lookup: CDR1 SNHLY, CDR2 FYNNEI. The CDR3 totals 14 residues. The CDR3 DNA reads TGTGCCAGCAGCGCAGCGGGGGTACAGTGGGAGCTGTTTTTT. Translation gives CASSAAGVQWELFF.

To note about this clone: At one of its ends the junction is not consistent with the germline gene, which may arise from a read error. DNA of the CDR3: TGTGCCAGCAGGGAAGGGCCTACAGGGGGCTGGCAGCCCCAGCATTTT. Protein: CASREGPTGGWQPQHF. The chain combines TRBV6-1 with TRBJ1-5, with TRBD1 matching 9 bases. This CDR3 is 16 amino acids long. Germline CDR1 MNHNS, CDR2 SASEGT.

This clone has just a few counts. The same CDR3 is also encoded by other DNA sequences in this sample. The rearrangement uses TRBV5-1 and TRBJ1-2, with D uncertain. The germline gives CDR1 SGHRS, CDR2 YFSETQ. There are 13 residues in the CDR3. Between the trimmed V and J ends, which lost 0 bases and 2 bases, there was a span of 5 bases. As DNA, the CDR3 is TGCGCCAGCAGCTTGGAAGGGAACTATGGCTACACCTTC. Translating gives CASSLEGNYGYTF.